This T cell receptor (beta chain) was observed in a study of T cell repertoires in cytomegalovirus infection (dated by TCRdb to between 2018 and 2021). For the study in its entirety: The HLA type of each donor mattered for the analysis, because public TCR beta signatures pointed to carriage of CMV infection along with the matching HLA type. Findings and caveats that apply to the study as a whole: The ex vivo response was dominated by HLA-C-restricted CMV-specific TCR beta clonotypes, which also provided the single most frequent clonotype in two of eight donors. In both this cohort and an independent roughly 350-donor cohort, the cumulative frequency of public TCR beta family members distinguished carriers of CMV infection plus the relevant HLA type.

Sequencing took place on an Illumina HiSeq 1500. TCRdb reprocessing: public reads trimmed at Q25 with fastp, clones called with MiXCR, in-frame beta chains kept. Rows are combined by CDR3 protein, so each entry shows the most common genes and DNA. Recorded for this sample are under 800,000 distinct CDR3 sequences; 24% of them occurred a single time. Of the sample, approximately 8.2% is held by the ten largest clones. Its CDR3 holds 15 amino acids, cysteine through phenylalanine. Only the CDR3 portion is preserved as DNA: 45 bases, with reading frame beginning at the first base. The germline V gene supplies CDR1 SGHVS and CDR2 FQNEAQ. The junction carries 11 bases between V and J, which are trimmed by 1 base and 4 bases respectively. This clonotype was counted ten times or more. It lacks a known antigen. No much larger clone is present one base from it, and per-base qualities are unavailable.

Sequencing was done on a sample of CD8+ T cells from PBMCs. This receptor was obtained from a human donor in good health (CMV status not recorded). Some clones in this sample may be carry-over from other donors' samples. The V and J genes are TRBV7-8 and TRBJ2-1, with the D segment identity uncertain. Here is the DNA: TGTGCCAGCAGCTTAGGGGGTTCCTGGTACAATGAGCAGTTCTTC. It encodes CASSLGGSWYNEQFF.